These 3 T cell receptor beta chains came from one sample sequenced in a study of cytomegalovirus exposure and HLA in healthy donors. PCR employed 60 Vbeta and 13 Jbeta primers. The assay was immunoSEQ multiplex PCR, and TCRdb's table has in-frame clones only and misses some. The repertoire holds around 180,000 clones, with around four fifths as singletons. Sequencing was done on a sample of PBMCs. The receptor set was obtained from a girl under 18 in good health and CMV-seropositive.

Concerning this clone itself: One end of the junction is discordant with germline, which a read error may explain. This chain links TRBV7-7 with TRBJ1-2; TRBD1 agrees at 7 bases. The CDR3 is 16 residues long. From germline, CDR1 is SSHAT and CDR2 FNYEAQ (reference sequence). The CDR3 bases are TGTGCTAGCAGCGCATTACGACAGGGATGGAGGTATGGCTACACCTTC. It translates to CASSALRQGWRYGYTF.

The chain carries TRBV6-5 and TRBJ1-1; 10 bases match TRBD1. CDR1 and CDR2 (germline): MNHEY, SVGAGI. The V segment lost 5 bases and the J segment 3 bases; nucleotides outside the gene matches: 3. The CDR3 runs to 14 residues. The CDR3 protein is CASSRQGADTEAFF. CDR3 nucleotide sequence: TGTGCCAGCAGTCGACAGGGGGCGGACACTGAAGCTTTCTTT.

The gene calls are TRBV15 and TRBJ2-2; the D gene is possibly TRBD2 (6 bases). Germline lookup yields CDR1 LNHNV and CDR2 YYDKDF (reference sequence). The V end lost 6 bases, the J end lost 4 bases, and 12 bases lay between the germline ends. The CDR3 extends over 14 amino acids. Here the CDR3 reads CATSSRGTTGELFF. The CDR3 bases are TGTGCCACCAGTTCGCGGGGAACCACCGGGGAGCTGTTTTTT. The entire variable domain, with the rest obtained from reference TRBV15 and TRBJ2-2, is as follows: DAMVIQNPRYQVTQFGKPVTLSCSQTLNHNVMYWYQQKSSQAPKLLFHYYDKDFNNEADTPDNFQSRRPNTSFCFLDIRSPGLGDTAMYLCATSSRGTTGELFFGEGSRLTVL.